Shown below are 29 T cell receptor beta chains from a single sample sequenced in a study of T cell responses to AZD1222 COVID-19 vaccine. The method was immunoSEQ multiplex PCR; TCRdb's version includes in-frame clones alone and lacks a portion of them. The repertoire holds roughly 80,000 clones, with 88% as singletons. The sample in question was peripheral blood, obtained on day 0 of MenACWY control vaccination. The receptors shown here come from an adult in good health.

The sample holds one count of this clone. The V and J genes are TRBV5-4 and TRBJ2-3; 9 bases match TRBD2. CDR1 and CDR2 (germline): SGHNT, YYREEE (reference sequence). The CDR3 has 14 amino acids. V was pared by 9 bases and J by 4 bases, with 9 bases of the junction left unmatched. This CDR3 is CATTTAGGPDTQYF. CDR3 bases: TGTGCCACTACTACAGCGGGGGGCCCAGATACGCAGTATTTT.

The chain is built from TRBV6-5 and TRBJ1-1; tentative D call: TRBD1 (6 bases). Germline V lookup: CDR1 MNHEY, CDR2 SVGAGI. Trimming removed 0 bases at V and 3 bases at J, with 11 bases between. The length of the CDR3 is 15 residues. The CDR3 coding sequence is TGTGCCAGCAGTTACTCTGGGGAGGGGGACACTGAAGCTTTCTTT. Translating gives CASSYSGEGDTEAFF.

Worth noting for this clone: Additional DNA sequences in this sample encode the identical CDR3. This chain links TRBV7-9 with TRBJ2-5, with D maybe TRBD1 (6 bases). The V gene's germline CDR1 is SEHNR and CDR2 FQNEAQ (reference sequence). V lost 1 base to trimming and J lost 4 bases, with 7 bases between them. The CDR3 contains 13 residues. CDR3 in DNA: TGTGCCAGCAGCTTAGACAGGGTAGAGACCCAGTACTTC. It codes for CASSLDRVETQYF.

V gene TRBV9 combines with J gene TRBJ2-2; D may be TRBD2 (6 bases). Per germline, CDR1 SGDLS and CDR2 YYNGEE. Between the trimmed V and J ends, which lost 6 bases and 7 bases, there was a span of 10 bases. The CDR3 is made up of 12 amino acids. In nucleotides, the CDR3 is TGTGCCAGCACCGGTAGCGGCGGGGAGCTGTTTTTT. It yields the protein CASTGSGGELFF.

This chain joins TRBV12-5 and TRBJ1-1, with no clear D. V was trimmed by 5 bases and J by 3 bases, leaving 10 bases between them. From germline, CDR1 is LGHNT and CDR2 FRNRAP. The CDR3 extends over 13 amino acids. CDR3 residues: CASGPVGDTEAFF. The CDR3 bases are TGTGCTAGTGGTCCGGTAGGCGACACTGAAGCTTTCTTT.

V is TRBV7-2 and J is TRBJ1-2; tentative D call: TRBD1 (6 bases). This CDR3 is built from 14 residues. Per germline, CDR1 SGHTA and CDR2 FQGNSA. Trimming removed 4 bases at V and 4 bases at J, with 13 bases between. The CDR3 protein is CASSSDSTAYGYTF. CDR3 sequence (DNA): TGTGCCAGCAGCTCGGACAGTACGGCCTATGGCTACACCTTC.

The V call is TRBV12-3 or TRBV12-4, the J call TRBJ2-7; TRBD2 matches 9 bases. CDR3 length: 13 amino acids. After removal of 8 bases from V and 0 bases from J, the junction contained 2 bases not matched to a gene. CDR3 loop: CASQRGVSYEQYF. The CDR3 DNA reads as TGTGCCAGCCAGCGGGGGGTCTCCTACGAGCAGTACTTC.

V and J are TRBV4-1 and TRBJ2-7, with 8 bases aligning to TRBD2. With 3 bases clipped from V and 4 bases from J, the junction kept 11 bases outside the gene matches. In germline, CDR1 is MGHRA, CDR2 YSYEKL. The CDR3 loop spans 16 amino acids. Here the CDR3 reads CASSQGLAGGVYEQYF. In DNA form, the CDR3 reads TGCGCCAGCAGCCAGGGACTCGCGGGGGGTGTGTACGAGCAGTACTTC.

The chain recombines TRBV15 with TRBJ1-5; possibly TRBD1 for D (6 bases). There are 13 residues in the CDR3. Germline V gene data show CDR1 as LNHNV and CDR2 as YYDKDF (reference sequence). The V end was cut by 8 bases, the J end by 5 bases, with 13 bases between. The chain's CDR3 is CATGITGYQPQHF. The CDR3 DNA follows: TGTGCCACCGGTATAACAGGGTATCAGCCCCAGCATTTT.

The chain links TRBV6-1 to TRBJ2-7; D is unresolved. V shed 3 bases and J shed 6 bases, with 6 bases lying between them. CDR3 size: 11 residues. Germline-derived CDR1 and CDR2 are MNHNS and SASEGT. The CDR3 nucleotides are TGTGCCAGCAGTGACCTCACCGAGCAGTACTTC. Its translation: CASSDLTEQYF.

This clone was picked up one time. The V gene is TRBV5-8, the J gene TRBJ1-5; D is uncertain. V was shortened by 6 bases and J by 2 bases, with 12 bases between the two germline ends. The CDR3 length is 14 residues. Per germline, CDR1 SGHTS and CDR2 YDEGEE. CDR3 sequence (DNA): TGTGCCAGCATCCAAACGGACGGCAATCAGCCCCAGCATTTT. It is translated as CASIQTDGNQPQHF.

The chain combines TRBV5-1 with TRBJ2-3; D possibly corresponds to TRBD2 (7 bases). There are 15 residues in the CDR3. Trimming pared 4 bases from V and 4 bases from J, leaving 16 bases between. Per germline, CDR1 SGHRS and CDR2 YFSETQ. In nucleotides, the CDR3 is TGCGCCAGCAGCCAGCAGGGAGGGGGGGCAGATACGCAGTATTTT. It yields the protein CASSQQGGGADTQYF.

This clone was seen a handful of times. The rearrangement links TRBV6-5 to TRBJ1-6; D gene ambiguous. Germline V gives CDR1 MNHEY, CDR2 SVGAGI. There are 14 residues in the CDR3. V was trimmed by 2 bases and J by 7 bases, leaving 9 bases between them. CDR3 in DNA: TGTGCCAGCAGTTACGGGGAGCGGAATTCACCCCTCCACTTT. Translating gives CASSYGERNSPLHF.

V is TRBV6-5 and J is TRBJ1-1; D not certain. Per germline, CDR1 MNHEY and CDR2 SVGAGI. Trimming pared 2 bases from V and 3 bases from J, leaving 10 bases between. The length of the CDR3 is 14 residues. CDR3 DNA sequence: TGTGCCAGCAGTTACATTGGGTTGTACACTGAAGCTTTCTTT. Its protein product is CASSYIGLYTEAFF.

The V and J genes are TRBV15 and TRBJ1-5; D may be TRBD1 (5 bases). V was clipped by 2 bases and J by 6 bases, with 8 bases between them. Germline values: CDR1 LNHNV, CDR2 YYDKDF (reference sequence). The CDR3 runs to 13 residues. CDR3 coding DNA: TGTGCCACCAGCAGATCAGGGCTTCAGCCCCAGCATTTT. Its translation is CATSRSGLQPQHF.

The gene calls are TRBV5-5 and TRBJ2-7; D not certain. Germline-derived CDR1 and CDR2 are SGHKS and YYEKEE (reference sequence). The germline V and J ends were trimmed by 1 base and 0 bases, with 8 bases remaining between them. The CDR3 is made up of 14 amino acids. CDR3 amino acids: CASSLHRNSYEQYF. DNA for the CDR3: TGTGCCAGCAGCTTGCACCGAAACTCCTACGAGCAGTACTTC.

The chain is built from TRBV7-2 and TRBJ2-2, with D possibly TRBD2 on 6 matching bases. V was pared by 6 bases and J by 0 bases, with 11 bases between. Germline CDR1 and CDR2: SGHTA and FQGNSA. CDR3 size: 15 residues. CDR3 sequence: CASSPLATNTGELFF. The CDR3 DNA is TGTGCCAGCAGTCCCCTAGCGACGAACACCGGGGAGCTGTTTTTT. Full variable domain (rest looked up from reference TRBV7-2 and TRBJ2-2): GAGVSQSPSNKVTEKGKDVELRCDPISGHTALYWYRQSLGQGLEFLIYFQGNSAPDKSGLPSDRFSAERTGGSVSTLTIQRTQQEDSAVYLCASSPLATNTGELFFGEGSRLTVL.

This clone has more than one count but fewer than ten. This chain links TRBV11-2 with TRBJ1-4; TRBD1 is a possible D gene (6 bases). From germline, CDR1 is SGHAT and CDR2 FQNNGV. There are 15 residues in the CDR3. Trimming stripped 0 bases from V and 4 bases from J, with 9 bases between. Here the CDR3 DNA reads TGTGCCAGCAGCTTAGAAGGGGGTTTTAATGAAAAACTGTTTTTT. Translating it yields CASSLEGGFNEKLFF.

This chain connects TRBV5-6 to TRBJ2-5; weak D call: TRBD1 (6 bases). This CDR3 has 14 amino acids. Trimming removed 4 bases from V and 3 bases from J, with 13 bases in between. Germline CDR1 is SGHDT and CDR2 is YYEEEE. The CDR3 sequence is CASSDRPREETQYF. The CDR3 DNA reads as TGTGCCAGCAGCGACAGGCCCCGGGAAGAGACCCAGTACTTC. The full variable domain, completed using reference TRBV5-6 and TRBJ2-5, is DAGVTQSPTHLIKTRGQQVTLRCSPKSGHDTVSWYQQALGQGPQFIFQYYEEEERQRGNFPDRFSGHQFPNYSSELNVNALLLGDSALYLCASSDRPREETQYFGPGTRLLVL.

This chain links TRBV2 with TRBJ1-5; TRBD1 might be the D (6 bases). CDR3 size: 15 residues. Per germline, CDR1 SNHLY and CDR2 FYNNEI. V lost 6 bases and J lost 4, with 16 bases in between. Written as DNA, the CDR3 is TGTGCCAGCAGACCACAGGGAAATCTAAATCAGCCCCAGCATTTT. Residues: CASRPQGNLNQPQHF.

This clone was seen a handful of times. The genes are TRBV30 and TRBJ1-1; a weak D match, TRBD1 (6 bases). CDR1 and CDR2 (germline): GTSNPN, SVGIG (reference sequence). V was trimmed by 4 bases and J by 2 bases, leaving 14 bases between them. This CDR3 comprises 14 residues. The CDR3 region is CAWNTGTLNTEAFF. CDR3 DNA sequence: TGTGCCTGGAATACCGGGACACTAAACACTGAAGCTTTCTTT.

CDR3: CASSPPGQGDLNLKAFF. DNA of the CDR3: TGTGCCAGTAGTCCCCCGGGACAGGGGGATCTAAATCTTAAAGCTTTCTTT. The chain links TRBV19 to TRBJ1-1, with 11 bases identical to TRBD1. This CDR3 contains 17 residues. J lost 9 bases, V lost 5 bases, and 17 bases had no gene match. Germline values: CDR1 LNHDA, CDR2 SQIVND (reference sequence).

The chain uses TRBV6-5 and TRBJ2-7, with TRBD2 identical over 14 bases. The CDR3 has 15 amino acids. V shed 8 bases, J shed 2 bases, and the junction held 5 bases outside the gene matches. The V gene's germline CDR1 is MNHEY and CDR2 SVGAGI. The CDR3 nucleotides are TGTGCCAGCGGACTAGCGGGGGGAATGGCCTACGAGCAGTACTTC. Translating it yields CASGLAGGMAYEQYF.

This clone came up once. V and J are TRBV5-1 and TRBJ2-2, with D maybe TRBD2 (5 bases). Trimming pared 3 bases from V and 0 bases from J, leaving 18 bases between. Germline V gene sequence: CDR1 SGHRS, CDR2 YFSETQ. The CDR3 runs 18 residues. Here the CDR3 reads CASSSRSTGFANTGELFF. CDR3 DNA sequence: TGCGCCAGCAGCTCAAGATCGACGGGGTTCGCGAACACCGGGGAGCTGTTTTTT.

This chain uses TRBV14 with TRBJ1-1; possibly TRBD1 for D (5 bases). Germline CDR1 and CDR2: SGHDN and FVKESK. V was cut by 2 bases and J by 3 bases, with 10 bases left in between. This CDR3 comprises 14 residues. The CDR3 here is CASSQRGGYTEAFF. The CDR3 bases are TGTGCCAGCAGCCAACGCGGGGGTTACACTGAAGCTTTCTTT.

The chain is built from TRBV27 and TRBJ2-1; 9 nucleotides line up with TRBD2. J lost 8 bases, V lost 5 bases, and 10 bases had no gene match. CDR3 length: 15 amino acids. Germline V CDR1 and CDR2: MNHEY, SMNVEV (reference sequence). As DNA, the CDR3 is TGTGCCAGCAGTCCGCTTGCGGGGGGGAGGGATGAGCAGTTCTTC. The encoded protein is CASSPLAGGRDEQFF.

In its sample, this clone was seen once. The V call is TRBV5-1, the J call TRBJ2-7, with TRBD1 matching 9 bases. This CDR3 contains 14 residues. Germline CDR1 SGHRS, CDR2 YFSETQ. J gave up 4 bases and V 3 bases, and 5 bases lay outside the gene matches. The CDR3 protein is CASSSGTGQYEQYF. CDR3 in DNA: TGCGCCAGCAGCTCCGGGACAGGGCAATACGAGCAGTACTTC. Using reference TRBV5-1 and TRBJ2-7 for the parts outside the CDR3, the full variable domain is KAGVTQTPRYLIKTRGQQVTLSCSPISGHRSVSWYQQTPGQGLQFLFEYFSETQRNKGNFPGRFSGRQFSNSRSEMNVSTLELGDSALYLCASSSGTGQYEQYFGPGTRLTVT.

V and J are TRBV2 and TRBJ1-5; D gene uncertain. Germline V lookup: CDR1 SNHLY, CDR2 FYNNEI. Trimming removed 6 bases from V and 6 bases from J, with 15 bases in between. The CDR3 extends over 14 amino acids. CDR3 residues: CASRAEGLLQPQHF. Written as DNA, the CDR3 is TGTGCCAGCAGGGCCGAAGGGTTGCTTCAGCCCCAGCATTTT.

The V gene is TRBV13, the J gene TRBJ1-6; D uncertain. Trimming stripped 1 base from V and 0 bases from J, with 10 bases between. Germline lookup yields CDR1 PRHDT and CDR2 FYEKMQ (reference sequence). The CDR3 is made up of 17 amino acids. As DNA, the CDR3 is TGTGCCAGCAGCTTAGAGGCAGAGAGCTCCTATAATTCACCCCTCCACTTT. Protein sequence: CASSLEAESSYNSPLHF.